This T cell receptor beta chain is from a study of OX40 agonist ivuxolimab in advanced cancers. Study summary: Patients undergoing dose escalation presented with hepatocellular carcinoma, melanoma, renal cell or head and neck cancer.

Anyone with autoimmune disease history or systemic immunosuppression was excluded. Sampling times: baseline, cycle 4 day 1, cycle 7 day 1. The assay was immunoSEQ multiplex PCR, and TCRdb's table has in-frame clones only and misses some. Of tens of thousands of clones detected, about 89% appear once; the ten largest clones hold about 0.29%. The CDR3 contains 13 residues. Germline-derived CDR1 and CDR2 are SNHLY and FYNNEI. Between the trimmed V and J ends, which lost 8 bases and 9 bases, there was a span of 16 bases. Overall study findings and caveats: Circulating CD4+ and CD8+ T cells showed clonal expansion by week 6 at 0.1 to 3.0 mg/kg.

About this clone itself: Its antigen remains unidentified.

V is TRBV2 and J is TRBJ1-4, with D possibly being TRBD1 (5 bases). The sequence was obtained from an adult with an advanced solid tumor such as melanoma, head and neck, liver or kidney cancer. Sample: CD4+ or CD8+ T cells sorted from blood, taken in a trial of the OX40 agonist ivuxolimab. The CDR3 nucleotides read TGTGCCAGCGACATTAGAGGGGAACAAAAACTGTTTTTT. This translates into CASDIRGEQKLFF.